This T cell receptor (beta chain) was captured in a study of blood T cell repertoires in COVID-19. Across the study: Samples came from the United States, Italy and Spain, spanning acute and convalescent COVID-19.

The CDR3 covers 12 residues. Trimming removed 1 base from V and 9 bases from J, with 9 bases in between. CDR1 is SEHNR, CDR2 FQNEAQ, per germline (reference sequence). In the source study's methods: Scientists estimated how many nucleated cells there were by amplifying reference gene primers. Assay: immunoSEQ multiplex PCR; the TCRdb copy retains only in-frame clones and omits some. The D gene and trimming were derived from the DNA, and the V and J assignments and clone size from that table. The sample comprises about 130,000 clones, roughly 72% of which are singletons, and 11% rests with the top ten.

The TCR was taken from a human donor in a cohort sampled during active COVID-19. The sequenced sample was peripheral blood. The J gene is TRBJ1-1, the V gene TRBV7-9; D is unresolved. The CDR3 DNA reads TGTGCCAGCAGCTTAGTGGCGGATAAAGCTTTCTTT. Protein: CASSLVADKAFF.